The following is a T cell receptor (beta chain) sequence with its context. Its antigen remains unidentified. CDR3 length: 15 residues. V lost 6 bases and J lost 5, with 16 bases in between. CDR1 is MDHEN and CDR2 is SYDVKM in the germline V gene. This sample is drawn from a study of vaccination and CD4 T cells after COVID-19. Study-wide points: Reactive clonotype counts went from median about 21 after infection to roughly 41 after vaccination, nonsignificantly. Convalescent patients had a median 86.3% of post-vaccine SARS-CoV-2-reactive clones that were detected only after vaccination, not before it.

Treatment here: approximately 11-day PBMC culture with coronavirus spike peptide pools or control peptides (ViraFEST assay). After expanding antigen-specific T cells with peptide pools, ViraFEST sequenced their TCRs. Cultured CD4+ T cell DNA underwent sequencing with the Oncomine TCR Beta short-read assay. From the PCR reads, TCRdb called clonotypes with MiXCR, one entry per CDR3 protein. The repertoire holds 11,000 to 15,000 distinct CDR3 sequences, 20% to 25% seen once, with about 18% in the top ten. This clonotype originated in a human donor who had recovered from COVID-19. The chain links TRBV28 to TRBJ2-2, with D possibly being TRBD2 (6 bases). The source material was CD4+ T cells from blood, cultured in vitro, sampled after SARS-CoV-2 vaccination. The CDR3 spells CASRTPGLRTGELFF. CDR3 sequence (DNA): TGTGCCAGCAGGACCCCGGGACTTCGGACCGGGGAGCTGTTTTTT.